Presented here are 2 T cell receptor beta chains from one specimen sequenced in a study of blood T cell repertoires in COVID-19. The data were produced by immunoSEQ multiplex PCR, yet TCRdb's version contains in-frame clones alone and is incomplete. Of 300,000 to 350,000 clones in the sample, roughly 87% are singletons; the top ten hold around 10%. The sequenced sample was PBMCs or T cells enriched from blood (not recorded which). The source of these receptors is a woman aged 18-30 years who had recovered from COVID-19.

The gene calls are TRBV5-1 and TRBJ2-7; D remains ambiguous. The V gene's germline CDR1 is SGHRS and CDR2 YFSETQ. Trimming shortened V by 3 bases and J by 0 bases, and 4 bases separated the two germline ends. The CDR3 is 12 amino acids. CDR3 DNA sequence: TGCGCCAGCAGCTCATTCTCCTACGAGCAGTACTTC. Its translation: CASSSFSYEQYF.

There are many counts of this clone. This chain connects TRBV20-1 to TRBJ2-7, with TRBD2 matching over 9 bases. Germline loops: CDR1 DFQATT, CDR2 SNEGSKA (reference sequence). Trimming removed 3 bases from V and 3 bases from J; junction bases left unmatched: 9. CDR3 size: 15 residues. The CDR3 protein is CSASSSGGGDYEQYF. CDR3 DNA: TGCAGTGCTAGTTCTTCCGGCGGGGGGGACTACGAGCAGTACTTC.